The 32 T cell receptor beta chains below all came from one sample that was sequenced in a study of cytomegalovirus exposure and HLA in healthy donors. PCR was performed using 60 Vbeta and 13 Jbeta primers. Assay used: immunoSEQ multiplex PCR; TCRdb lists only in-frame clones, some missing. Its table records tens of thousands of clones. The sequencing sample was made of PBMCs. The receptor source for this set is a female donor in good health and CMV-seropositive.

This chain uses TRBV5-1 with TRBJ2-1; no firm D call. V lost 0 bases and J lost 7, with 5 bases in between. The CDR3 is 12 residues long. Germline assignment: CDR1 SGHRS and CDR2 YFSETQ. The CDR3: CASSLARNEQFF. The DNA for the CDR3 is TGCGCCAGCAGCTTGGCTAGGAATGAGCAGTTCTTC.

V and J are TRBV6-1 and TRBJ2-5; TRBD1 aligns across 10 bases. Unmatched junction bases numbered 3, after V lost 3 bases and J lost 2 bases. The CDR3 runs 15 residues. CDR1 MNHNS and CDR2 SASEGT come from the germline V gene. The CDR3 spells CASSDRDRGQETQYF. CDR3 bases: TGTGCCAGCAGTGACCGGGACAGGGGACAAGAGACCCAGTACTTC.

The chain couples TRBV10-3 to TRBJ2-5, with 7 bases that match TRBD2. From germline, CDR1 is ENHRY and CDR2 SYGVKD. V was pared by 4 bases and J by 1 base, with 0 bases of the junction left unmatched. The CDR3 consists of 13 residues. The DNA of the CDR3 is TGTGCCATCAGTGGGGGGGGCCAAGAGACCCAGTACTTC. This encodes CAISGGGQETQYF.

The rearrangement joins TRBV29-1 to TRBJ2-6, with a tentative D call TRBD1 (5 bases). This CDR3 has 15 residues. V was shortened by 6 bases and J by 1 base, with 13 bases between the two germline ends. The germline gives CDR1 SQVTM, CDR2 ANQGSEA. CDR3 nucleotides: TGCAGCGTAACTCAGGGCAGTTCTGGGGCCAACGTCCTGACTTTC. Encoded protein: CSVTQGSSGANVLTF.

The V gene is TRBV10-3, the J gene TRBJ2-7; 9 bases fit TRBD2. The length of the CDR3 is 15 residues. CDR1 is ENHRY, CDR2 SYGVKD, per germline. With V trimmed by 5 bases and J by 7 bases, 12 bases remained unmatched. The CDR3: CAISPLAGGPGEQYF. The CDR3, as DNA: TGTGCCATCAGTCCACTGGCGGGGGGGCCGGGGGAGCAGTACTTC.

V gene TRBV28 combines with J gene TRBJ2-7; 9 nucleotides match TRBD2. The CDR3 sequence is 17 residues long. Germline assignment: CDR1 MDHEN and CDR2 SYDVKM. The V gene end was trimmed by 10 bases and the J gene end by 1 base; junction bases not matched to a gene: 17. The CDR3 region has the DNA TGTGCCACCCCATTTACCCCCGTAGCGGGAGAGTCCTACGAGCAGTACTTC. It codes for CATPFTPVAGESYEQYF.

The V gene is TRBV4-3, the J gene TRBJ2-1; 9 positions agree with TRBD2. The CDR3 has 15 amino acids. The V gene end was trimmed by 4 bases and the J gene end by 3 bases; junction bases not matched to a gene: 4. The germline gives CDR1 LGHNA, CDR2 YSLEER. CDR3 nucleotides: TGCGCCAGCAGCCTATCGCGGGGGGGCTACAATGAGCAGTTCTTC. As protein: CASSLSRGGYNEQFF.

CDR3 amino acids: CASSEGVAGQSYEQYF. As DNA, the CDR3 is TGTGCCAGCAGTGAAGGTGTAGCGGGTCAAAGCTACGAGCAGTACTTC. The chain uses TRBV6-1 and TRBJ2-7, with TRBD2 matching over 7 bases. CDR3 length: 16 residues. Germline CDR1 and CDR2: MNHNS and SASEGT. The V and J ends lost 1 base and 3 bases, in that order; junction bases with no gene match: 9.

V gene TRBV19 combines with J gene TRBJ2-7, with 7 bases fitting TRBD1. V lost 10 bases and J lost 0; bases outside the gene matches: 6. Germline CDR1 LNHDA, CDR2 SQIVND (reference sequence). The CDR3 consists of 13 residues. The DNA for the CDR3 is TGTGCCACTCGAAGGACAGGCTCCTACGAGCAGTACTTC. Translated: CATRRTGSYEQYF.

The rearrangement links TRBV5-1 to TRBJ2-1, with no clear D. This CDR3 is 14 amino acids long. V lost 3 bases and J 5 bases, leaving 12 bases between the germline ends. From germline, CDR1 is SGHRS and CDR2 YFSETQ. The CDR3 coding sequence is TGCGCCAGCAGCTCCTTTGGCGGTGACAATGAGCAGTTCTTC. This translates into CASSSFGGDNEQFF.

The rearrangement joins TRBV6-1 to TRBJ1-6; no firm D call. Trimming shortened V by 9 bases and J by 5 bases, and 11 bases separated the two germline ends. In germline, CDR1 is MNHNS, CDR2 SASEGT. The CDR3 contains 13 residues. As DNA, the CDR3 is TGTGCCAGTGGACTGGAGGATAATTCACCCCTCCACTTT. Its translation: CASGLEDNSPLHF.

The chain couples TRBV1 to TRBJ2-2; TRBD2 is taken as the D call from the table, unchecked against the DNA. TRBV1 is classified as a pseudogene. This CDR3 comprises 19 residues. The CDR3 bases are TGCACCAGCAGCCAAGAACGCCGGACTAGCGGGACGGGCACCGGGGAGCTGTTTTTT. This encodes CTSSQERRTSGTGTGELFF.

The chain carries TRBV7-9 and TRBJ2-5, with TRBD2 as a possible D gene (5 bases). The DNA end is a closer match to TRBJ2-7, so the J assignment may be wrong. Germline V gene data show CDR1 as SEHNR and CDR2 as FQNEAQ (reference sequence). This CDR3 region has 14 residues. The CDR3, as DNA: TGTGCCAGCAGCTTAAGTCTAGCAACATACGAGCAGTACTTC. Amino acids: CASSLSLATYEQYF.

V usage is TRBV18 and J usage is TRBJ2-1, with D possibly being TRBD1 (6 bases). V shed 0 bases and J shed 7 bases, with 31 bases lying between them. The germline gives CDR1 KGHSH, CDR2 LQKENI. The CDR3 spans 21 residues. CDR3 nucleotide sequence: TGTGCCAGCTCACCACCGAACACAGGGACCCGCACGTCGCGGACGTGGAATGAGCAGTTCTTC. Its protein product is CASSPPNTGTRTSRTWNEQFF.

In regard to this clone: Relative to the germline gene, one junction end is altered; a read error may explain this. The CDR3 reads CASLGGPLNTEDFF. In nucleotides, the CDR3 is TGTGCCAGCTTGGGGGGACCCTTGAACACTGAAGATTTCTTT. V and J are TRBV19 and TRBJ1-1; maybe TRBD1 (5 bases). The CDR3 runs 14 residues. CDR1 is LNHDA, CDR2 SQIVND, per germline (reference sequence).

V and J are TRBV11-2 and TRBJ2-7; 11 bases match TRBD2. The CDR3 loop spans 17 amino acids. In germline, CDR1 is SGHAT, CDR2 FQNNGV. V trimming: 1 base; J trimming: 2 bases; junction bases outside the gene matches: 7. CDR3 DNA sequence: TGTGCCAGCAGCTTAGCGGGACTAGCGGAAAGCGCCTACGAGCAGTACTTC. This translates into CASSLAGLAESAYEQYF.

The CDR3 nucleotides read TGTGCCAGCAGCTTAGGGACAGGGCAGAACACTGAAGCTTTCTTT. Translating it yields CASSLGTGQNTEAFF. The chain couples TRBV7-9 to TRBJ1-1; 8 bases are shared with TRBD1. Germline CDR1 reads SEHNR; CDR2 reads FQNEAQ (reference sequence). This CDR3 spans 15 amino acids. Germline trimming cut 1 base from V and 1 base from J; bases unmatched to any gene: 2.

The rearrangement uses TRBV19 and TRBJ2-3; 8 bases are a match to TRBD1. The V and J ends lost 4 bases and 3 bases, in that order; junction bases with no gene match: 6. The V gene's germline CDR1 is LNHDA and CDR2 SQIVND (reference sequence). The CDR3 has 15 amino acids. CDR3 sequence: CASSKQGERTDTQYF. The CDR3 nucleotides are TGTGCCAGTAGTAAACAGGGGGAGAGGACAGATACGCAGTATTTT.

This rearrangement joins TRBV29-1 to TRBJ2-2, with 11 bases fitting TRBD1. V shed 0 bases and J 4 bases; nucleotides not matched to a gene: 4. This CDR3 has 16 amino acids. The germline V gene has CDR1 SQVTM and CDR2 ANQGSEA. DNA of the CDR3: TGCAGCGTTGAAGATCTGGGGACAGGGGGCACCGGGGAGCTGTTTTTT. This translates into CSVEDLGTGGTGELFF.

The gene calls are TRBV9 and TRBJ2-5; the match to TRBD2 covers 8 bases. Looked up from germline, CDR1 is SGDLS and CDR2 is YYNGEE. CDR3 length equals 15 residues. J lost 4 bases, V lost 0 bases, and 5 bases had no gene match. The CDR3 region has the DNA TGTGCCAGCAGCGTAGAACGGGCGGGAGGAGAGACCCAGTACTTC. Translation gives CASSVERAGGETQYF.

This chain connects TRBV5-4 to TRBJ2-7; TRBD2 agrees at 14 bases. V shed 6 bases, J shed 3 bases, and the junction held 8 bases outside the gene matches. Germline CDR1 is SGHNT and CDR2 is YYREEE (reference sequence). CDR3 length equals 16 residues. This CDR3 is CASNAGGLAGVYEQYF. The CDR3 region has the DNA TGTGCCAGCAACGCGGGGGGACTAGCGGGGGTCTACGAGCAGTACTTC.

The rearrangement joins TRBV10-3 to TRBJ2-7; 9 nucleotides line up with TRBD2. CDR1 is ENHRY and CDR2 is SYGVKD in the germline V gene. V lost 5 bases to trimming and J lost 2 bases; unmatched junction nucleotides: 13. This CDR3 is 17 amino acids long. Here the CDR3 reads CAISRSPLAGSAYEQYF. DNA of the CDR3: TGTGCCATCAGTCGCTCCCCTCTAGCGGGATCGGCCTACGAGCAGTACTTC.

The chain links TRBV5-1 to TRBJ1-2, with a weak D call TRBD1 (5 bases). Germline-derived CDR1 and CDR2 are SGHRS and YFSETQ. Trimming stripped 4 bases from V and 8 bases from J, with 18 bases between. CDR3 length equals 14 residues. The DNA for the CDR3 is TGCGCCAGCAGCCCCTCGCAGGGCTTGGGGGGCTACACCTTC. Its translation: CASSPSQGLGGYTF.

The chain is built from TRBV7-9 and TRBJ1-4, with 10 bases aligning to TRBD1. The length of the CDR3 is 15 residues. V lost 4 bases and J lost 7; bases outside the gene matches: 6. Germline V gene lookup returns CDR1 SEHNR and CDR2 FQNEAQ (reference sequence). The CDR3 sequence: CASSSRTGGGEKLFF. CDR3 DNA: TGTGCCAGCAGCTCAAGGACAGGGGGGGGTGAAAAACTGTTTTTT.

The CDR3, as DNA: TGTGCCAGCAGTTTACGGACAGATACGCAGTATTTT. Protein: CASSLRTDTQYF. The rearrangement uses TRBV28 and TRBJ2-3; D call uncertain. Germline V lookup: CDR1 MDHEN, CDR2 SYDVKM. V lost 2 bases, J lost 3 bases, and 3 bases lay in between. The CDR3 contains 12 residues.

V is TRBV11-3 and J is TRBJ1-1; D remains unclear. Trimming pared 2 bases from V and 4 bases from J, leaving 11 bases between. The CDR3 is 14 residues long. The V gene's germline CDR1 is SGHNT and CDR2 YENEEA. CDR3 sequence reads: CASSLPGLVTEAFF. The CDR3 DNA is TGTGCCAGCAGCTTACCGGGGTTGGTCACTGAAGCTTTCTTT.

The V gene is TRBV7-9, the J gene TRBJ1-5; D is possibly TRBD1 (5 bases). Germline V gives CDR1 SEHNR, CDR2 FQNEAQ (reference sequence). Deletions cut 2 bases from V and 2 bases from J, with 19 bases between. This CDR3 has 18 amino acids. CDR3 bases: TGTGCCAGCAGCTTACCCCCAGGAGGGGTCTCGGGCAATCAGCCCCAGCATTTT. Its protein product is CASSLPPGGVSGNQPQHF.

The V call is TRBV7-9, the J call TRBJ2-7; no clear D gene. CDR3 size: 14 residues. Germline values: CDR1 SEHNR, CDR2 FQNEAQ (reference sequence). V was trimmed by 0 bases and J by 4 bases, leaving 10 bases between them. The DNA of the CDR3 is TGTGCCAGCAGCTTAGCGCACCAGGCATACGAGCAGTACTTC. This codes for CASSLAHQAYEQYF.

J is TRBJ2-7 and V is TRBV29-1; perhaps TRBD1 as D (5 bases). V dropped 0 bases and J dropped 2 bases, with 17 bases sitting between them. This CDR3 has 16 residues. Per the germline V gene, CDR1 is SQVTM and CDR2 is ANQGSEA. CDR3 sequence (DNA): TGCAGCGTTGAAGATAGCAAAAAGGGGCTTCCCTACGAGCAGTACTTC. Its translation: CSVEDSKKGLPYEQYF.

This chain connects TRBV7-6 to TRBJ2-3; possibly TRBD1 for D (5 bases). Between the trimmed V and J ends, which lost 9 bases and 0 bases, there was a span of 10 bases. There are 13 residues in the CDR3. The germline V gene encodes CDR1 SGHVS and CDR2 FNYEAQ. The CDR3 DNA follows: TGTGCCAGTCAGGGTGGGAGCACAGATACGCAGTATTTT. This gives the protein CASQGGSTDTQYF.

V and J are TRBV5-1 and TRBJ2-2, with D hard to call. The CDR3 consists of 16 residues. Per germline, CDR1 SGHRS and CDR2 YFSETQ. The germline V and J ends were trimmed by 0 bases and 7 bases, with 16 bases remaining between them. The CDR3 nucleotides are TGCGCCAGCAGCTTGGCGGCTAGTCAGAGAGTCGGGGAGCTGTTTTTT. Its protein is CASSLAASQRVGELFF.

The chain combines TRBV4-3 with TRBJ2-1; 8 bases line up with TRBD1. V dropped 3 bases and J dropped 2; count of bases not matched to a gene: 3. The CDR3 has 15 residues. CDR1 is LGHNA and CDR2 is YSLEER in the germline V gene. In DNA, the CDR3 is TGCGCCAGCAGCCAGCAGACAGGGGCCTACAATGAGCAGTTCTTC. It translates to CASSQQTGAYNEQFF.